The 31 T cell receptor beta chains given below trace back to one sample, sequenced in a study of blood T cell repertoires in COVID-19. The table came from immunoSEQ multiplex PCR; TCRdb's copy has only in-frame clones and leaves some out. Among fewer than 350,000 clones, 89% were seen once, and the ten largest hold over 3.5%. Sequenced: peripheral blood. The receptors here all came from a woman in her sixties with COVID-19, enrolled during active disease.

The chain couples TRBV6-5 to TRBJ2-2, with D perhaps TRBD1 (6 bases). V dropped 6 bases and J dropped 6 bases, with 17 bases sitting between them. The CDR3 runs to 15 residues. The V gene's germline CDR1 is MNHEY and CDR2 SVGAGI. CDR3 sequence: CASSRYRVNAGELFF. CDR3 in DNA: TGTGCCAGCAGCCGTTACAGGGTTAACGCCGGGGAGCTGTTTTTT.

The chain is built from TRBV15 and TRBJ1-1, with 9 nucleotides matching TRBD1. After removal of 7 bases from V and 1 base from J, the junction contained 10 bases not matched to a gene. The germline V gene encodes CDR1 LNHNV and CDR2 YYDKDF (reference sequence). The CDR3 loop spans 16 amino acids. The chain's CDR3 is CATNAGTGRANTEAFF. The CDR3 DNA is TGTGCCACCAACGCCGGGACAGGGAGGGCGAACACTGAAGCTTTCTTT.

V and J are TRBV18 and TRBJ1-1, with unresolved D. The germline V and J ends were trimmed by 6 bases and 2 bases, with 19 bases remaining between them. CDR3 length: 16 amino acids. Germline CDR1 KGHSH, CDR2 LQKENI. CDR3 sequence: CASSNQRREFNTEAFF. CDR3 bases: TGTGCCAGCTCCAACCAGAGGAGGGAATTCAACACTGAAGCTTTCTTT.

The chain links TRBV5-4 to TRBJ2-5; a weak D match, TRBD1 (5 bases). This CDR3 contains 15 residues. Trimming left V 1 base short and J 0 bases short, with 10 bases between. From germline, CDR1 is SGHNT and CDR2 YYREEE (reference sequence). The CDR3 reads CASSLKGKYQETQYF. CDR3 nucleotide sequence: TGTGCCAGCAGCTTGAAGGGGAAGTACCAAGAGACCCAGTACTTC. Variable domain in full (rest from reference TRBV5-4 and TRBJ2-5): ETGVTQSPTHLIKTRGQQVTLRCSSQSGHNTVSWYQQALGQGPQFIFQYYREEENGRGNFPPRFSGLQFPNYSSELNVNALELDDSALYLCASSLKGKYQETQYFGPGTRLLVL.

The chain links TRBV25-1 to TRBJ1-5; TRBD1 is a possible D gene (5 bases). Trimming left V 1 base short and J 3 bases short, with 7 bases between. This CDR3 is 14 amino acids long. In germline, CDR1 is MGHDK, CDR2 SYGVNS. The CDR3 nucleotides are TGTGCCAGCAGTGAATGGGGGGACAATCAGCCCCAGCATTTT. It translates to CASSEWGDNQPQHF. The whole variable domain, remainder taken from reference TRBV25-1 and TRBJ1-5, is EADIYQTPRYLVIGTGKKITLECSQTMGHDKMYWYQQDPGMELHLIHYSYGVNSTEKGDLSSESTVSRIRTEHFPLTLESARPSHTSQYLCASSEWGDNQPQHFGDGTRLSIL.

A single count supports this clone. The rearrangement uses TRBV11-2 and TRBJ1-6; TRBD1 matches 8 bases. With V trimmed by 5 bases and J by 9 bases, 9 bases remained unmatched. CDR3 length: 15 residues. CDR1 and CDR2 (germline): SGHAT, FQNNGV. Here the CDR3 reads CASSPAGGTGSPLHF. DNA for the CDR3: TGTGCCAGCAGCCCGGCGGGAGGGACAGGTTCACCCCTCCACTTT.

This clone was counted a single time. This chain links TRBV30 with TRBJ1-6, with D perhaps matching TRBD1 (6 bases). V dropped 4 bases and J dropped 7 bases, with 17 bases sitting between them. Germline V CDR1 and CDR2: GTSNPN, SVGIG (reference sequence). CDR3 size: 15 residues. The CDR3 coding sequence is TGTGCCTGGACCCCTCCCGACAGGTTCAATTCACCCCTCCACTTT. It yields the protein CAWTPPDRFNSPLHF.

V is TRBV18 and J is TRBJ2-7; no firm D call. The CDR3 contains 14 residues. CDR1 and CDR2 from the germline V gene are KGHSH and LQKENI. Trimming stripped 3 bases from V and 2 bases from J, with 11 bases between. The CDR3 here is CASSPPSRPYEQYF. CDR3 sequence (DNA): TGTGCCAGCTCACCTCCGAGCAGGCCCTACGAGCAGTACTTC.

The CDR3 DNA reads as TGTGCCAGCACAACAGGGATACGGACTGAAGCTTTCTTT. Protein product: CASTTGIRTEAFF. The chain combines TRBV2 with TRBJ1-1, with a tentative D call TRBD1 (6 bases). This CDR3 is built from 13 residues. Deletions cut 7 bases from V and 5 bases from J, with 14 bases between. Germline V lookup: CDR1 SNHLY, CDR2 FYNNEI.

The gene calls are TRBV9 and TRBJ2-3; D might be TRBD2 (6 bases). The germline V gene has CDR1 SGDLS and CDR2 YYNGEE. Trimming removed 2 bases from V and 4 bases from J, with 11 bases in between. This CDR3 has 14 amino acids. The CDR3 sequence: CASSVVSGADTQYF. Here the CDR3 DNA reads TGTGCCAGCAGCGTCGTTAGCGGCGCAGATACGCAGTATTTT.

This clone turned up a few times. The chain links TRBV11-2 to TRBJ1-1; TRBD1 is a possible D gene (5 bases). The germline V and J ends were trimmed by 1 base and 8 bases, with 11 bases remaining between them. This CDR3 has 13 residues. CDR1 is SGHAT, CDR2 FQNNGV, per germline. The CDR3 coding sequence is TGTGCCAGCAGCTTAGTTCGGGAGGGGGAAGCTTTCTTT. The encoded protein is CASSLVREGEAFF.

The chain links TRBV4-2 to TRBJ1-1, with D uncertain. V shed 2 bases and J shed 1 base, with 5 bases lying between them. Germline CDR1 is LGHNA and CDR2 is YNFKEQ. CDR3 length: 13 amino acids. For the CDR3, the DNA is TGTGCCAGCAGCCAAACAGAGAACACTGAAGCTTTCTTT. Encoded protein: CASSQTENTEAFF.

The chain is built from TRBV27 and TRBJ1-5; possible D gene TRBD1, 5 bases. Trimming shortened V by 10 bases and J by 6 bases, and 10 bases separated the two germline ends. The germline CDR1 and CDR2 sequences are MNHEY and SMNVEV (reference sequence). CDR3 size: 11 residues. Here the CDR3 DNA reads TGTGCCACCTGGGGGGGTCAGCCCCAGCATTTT. This sequence encodes CATWGGQPQHF.

The chain employs TRBV10-3 and TRBJ2-7; 10 bases fit TRBD2. The CDR3 covers 14 residues. V lost 4 bases to trimming and J lost 3 bases; unmatched junction nucleotides: 3. Germline assignment: CDR1 ENHRY and CDR2 SYGVKD. In DNA form, the CDR3 reads TGTGCCATCAGTGGGCTAGCGGGGGTCTACGAGCAGTACTTC. It translates to CAISGLAGVYEQYF.

The chain links TRBV28 to TRBJ1-6; D call uncertain. Germline values: CDR1 MDHEN, CDR2 SYDVKM. The CDR3 has 15 residues. Between the trimmed V and J ends, which lost 4 bases and 1 base, there was a span of 8 bases. DNA for the CDR3: TGTGCCAGCAGTTCGCCCGGGTCCTATAATTCACCCCTCCACTTT. Its protein product is CASSSPGSYNSPLHF.

V is TRBV15 and J is TRBJ1-2; 7 positions agree with TRBD1. This CDR3 spans 15 amino acids. J lost 9 bases, V lost 3 bases, and 13 bases had no gene match. Germline-derived CDR1 and CDR2 are LNHNV and YYDKDF (reference sequence). CDR3 nucleotide sequence: TGTGCCACCAGCAGCGGGCGACAGGGTTCAATGAGCTACACCTTC. This translates into CATSSGRQGSMSYTF.

The chain is built from TRBV9 and TRBJ1-5, with 8 bases identical to TRBD1. Germline CDR1 and CDR2: SGDLS and YYNGEE. The CDR3 loop spans 15 amino acids. V was pared by 3 bases and J by 4 bases, with 6 bases of the junction left unmatched. The CDR3 is CASSAGGTGNQPQHF. DNA of the CDR3: TGTGCCAGCAGCGCCGGCGGGACAGGTAATCAGCCCCAGCATTTT.

This chain joins TRBV6-5 and TRBJ1-2; D gene ambiguous. V lost 7 bases, J lost 5 bases, and 11 bases lay in between. The CDR3 consists of 12 residues. The germline CDR1 and CDR2 sequences are MNHEY and SVGAGI. The CDR3: CASILGVYGYTF. CDR3 DNA sequence: TGTGCCAGCATTCTAGGCGTTTATGGCTACACCTTC.

This chain links TRBV6-5 with TRBJ1-2; TRBD1 might be the D (5 bases). The CDR3 is 14 amino acids. V was trimmed by 6 bases and J by 5 bases, leaving 16 bases between them. CDR1 and CDR2 (germline): MNHEY, SVGAGI. The CDR3 sequence: CASRAPTAHYGYTF. The CDR3 nucleotides read TGTGCCAGCAGAGCCCCGACAGCCCATTATGGCTACACCTTC.

J is TRBJ1-1 and V is TRBV11-2, with TRBD1 matching 8 bases. Trimming removed 5 bases from V and 10 bases from J; junction bases left unmatched: 6. Germline loops: CDR1 SGHAT, CDR2 FQNNGV. The CDR3 length is 12 residues. In DNA, the CDR3 is TGTGCCAGCAGCGCCAGGGGGCCTAGAGCTTTCTTT. Encoded protein: CASSARGPRAFF. The full variable domain, completed using reference TRBV11-2 and TRBJ1-1, is EAGVAQSPRYKIIEKRQSVAFWCNPISGHATLYWYQQILGQGPKLLIQFQNNGVVDDSQLPKDRFSAERLKGVDSTLKIQPAKLEDSAVYLCASSARGPRAFFGQGTRLTVV.

The CDR3 reads CATSDNPTKTLVHEQFF. Here the CDR3 DNA reads TGTGCCACCAGTGATAACCCCACGAAGACTCTCGTTCATGAGCAGTTCTTC. This chain uses TRBV24-1 with TRBJ2-1; D gene ambiguous. Germline V gene lookup returns CDR1 KGHDR and CDR2 SFDVKD. V was shortened by 3 bases and J by 8 bases, with 22 bases between the two germline ends. The CDR3 contains 17 residues.

V usage is TRBV6-1 and J usage is TRBJ2-7; 9 nucleotides line up with TRBD1. V trimming: 0 bases; J trimming: 6 bases; junction bases outside the gene matches: 3. Germline CDR1 reads MNHNS; CDR2 reads SASEGT. The CDR3 has 14 amino acids. Here the CDR3 reads CASSEAGQGGEQYF. CDR3 in DNA: TGTGCCAGCAGTGAAGCGGGACAGGGCGGCGAGCAGTACTTC.

The V call is TRBV9, the J call TRBJ1-2; no clear D gene. CDR1 SGDLS and CDR2 YYNGEE come from the germline V gene. V lost 3 bases and J 7 bases, leaving 16 bases between the germline ends. CDR3 length: 14 amino acids. The CDR3, as DNA: TGTGCCAGCAGCGCCCGGGGAGGGAGCTTTGGCTACACCTTC. Protein: CASSARGGSFGYTF.

The J gene is TRBJ1-2, the V gene TRBV11-2; no clear D gene. This CDR3 is built from 12 residues. Germline CDR1 is SGHAT and CDR2 is FQNNGV. V shed 1 base and J shed 9 bases, with 9 bases lying between them. The CDR3 DNA reads TGTGCCAGCAGCTTAGGTCGTCTTCGCTACACCTTC. Translated, it gives CASSLGRLRYTF.

The count of this clone is one. The rearrangement uses TRBV7-9 and TRBJ2-1; 9 bases agree with TRBD1. The J segment lost 4 bases and the V segment lost 2 bases, leaving 6 bases of the junction unmatched. Germline lookup yields CDR1 SEHNR and CDR2 FQNEAQ (reference sequence). This CDR3 comprises 16 residues. For the CDR3, the DNA is TGTGCCAGCAGCTTAAGGACAGGGGCTCGGTACAATGAGCAGTTCTTC. This sequence encodes CASSLRTGARYNEQFF. Supplemented by reference TRBV7-9 and TRBJ2-1, the full variable domain reads DTGVSQNPRHKITKRGQNVTFRCDPISEHNRLYWYRQTLGQGPEFLTYFQNEAQLEKSRLLSDRFSAERPKGSFSTLEIQRTEQGDSAMYLCASSLRTGARYNEQFFGPGTRLTVL.

The CDR3 here is CASRGTGYQETQYF. The CDR3 nucleotides are TGTGCCAGCAGAGGGACAGGGTACCAAGAGACCCAGTACTTC. V usage is TRBV2 and J usage is TRBJ2-5, with TRBD1 matching over 9 bases. J lost 0 bases, V lost 6 bases, and 2 bases had no gene match. Germline V gene sequence: CDR1 SNHLY, CDR2 FYNNEI. The CDR3 totals 14 residues.

The rearrangement joins TRBV2 to TRBJ1-1, with D tentatively TRBD1 (6 bases). This CDR3 has 14 residues. CDR1 and CDR2 from the germline V gene are SNHLY and FYNNEI. Between the trimmed V and J ends, which lost 3 bases and 1 base, there was a span of 9 bases. CDR3 protein: CASSDQGRNTEAFF. As DNA, the CDR3 is TGTGCCAGCAGTGATCAGGGGAGGAACACTGAAGCTTTCTTT.

J is TRBJ1-4 and V is TRBV12-3 or TRBV12-4; no reliable D call. The CDR3 length is 11 residues. V lost 6 bases to trimming and J lost 4 bases, with 3 bases between them. CDR3 amino acids: CASSYNEKLFF. CDR3 in DNA: TGTGCCAGCAGCTATAATGAAAAACTGTTTTTT.

J is TRBJ1-4 and V is TRBV19; 8 positions match TRBD1. Trimming at V came to 7 bases and at J to 4 bases, leaving 5 bases not matched to a gene. CDR3 length: 14 amino acids. Per germline, CDR1 LNHDA and CDR2 SQIVND (reference sequence). CDR3 loop: CASNRDRINEKLFF. In DNA, the CDR3 is TGTGCCAGTAATCGGGACAGGATTAATGAAAAACTGTTTTTT. The full variable domain, with the rest looked up from reference TRBV19 and TRBJ1-4, is DGGITQSPKYLFRKEGQNVTLSCEQNLNHDAMYWYRQDPGQGLRLIYYSQIVNDFQKGDIAEGYSVSREKKESFPLTVTSAQKNPTAFYLCASNRDRINEKLFFGSGTQLSVL.

J is TRBJ1-6 and V is TRBV28; TRBD1 matches 7 bases. V shed 4 bases and J 7 bases; nucleotides not matched to a gene: 28. The CDR3 extends over 22 amino acids. Per the germline V gene, CDR1 is MDHEN and CDR2 is SYDVKM. The CDR3 protein is CASSSEPTTLRDSKRKNSPLHF. The CDR3 coding sequence is TGTGCCAGCAGTTCAGAGCCGACAACCCTTAGGGACAGTAAGAGAAAGAATTCACCCCTCCACTTT. Combining the CDR3 with reference TRBV28 and TRBJ1-6 gives the whole variable domain DVKVTQSSRYLVKRTGEKVFLECVQDMDHENMFWYRQDPGLGLRLIYFSYDVKMKEKGDIPEGYSVSREKKERFSLILESASTNQTSMYLCASSSEPTTLRDSKRKNSPLHFGNGTRLTVT.

The genes are TRBV4-2 and TRBJ2-5; 8 positions agree with TRBD1. With 1 base clipped from V and 7 bases from J, the junction kept 5 bases outside the gene matches. The CDR3 contains 14 residues. The germline V gene encodes CDR1 LGHNA and CDR2 YNFKEQ. The CDR3 nucleotides read TGTGCCAGCAGCCAAGGGACAGGGATGGTGACCCAGTACTTC. Protein: CASSQGTGMVTQYF.